The rows below give T cell receptor beta chains drawn from one sample of a study of T cells in tumors after PD-1 blockade. The repertoire was sequenced with immunoSEQ multiplex PCR; TCRdb's copy has only in-frame clones and lacks some. The table includes around 34,000 clones, approximately 73% detected once. Material: PBMCs, obtained after anti-PD-1 treatment. The origin of the receptors is a human donor with basal cell carcinoma. The conserved cysteine and the conserved F or W are not part of the CDR3 here. The D gene is left open where the match is weak.

V,D,J,CDR3
TRBV19,-,TRBJ1-6,ASSLDRSNSPLH
TRBV7-2,TRBD1,TRBJ1-3,ASSPSRTGFGNTIY
TRBV7-3,-,TRBJ2-3,ASSLMGGRGTDTQY
TRBV18,-,TRBJ2-5,ASSPLTEETQY
TRBV14,-,TRBJ1-6,ASSQGRYNSPLH
TRBV11-2,TRBD1,TRBJ2-2,ASSLEGPGRGRTGELF
TRBV19,TRBD1,TRBJ2-7,ASSAKGARSYEQY
TRBV7-3,-,TRBJ2-7,ASSLRTVEQY
TRBV6-5,-,TRBJ1-1,ASSYDLGGRTEAF
TRBV3-1/TRBV3-2,-,TRBJ1-1,ASSLGTLNTEAF
TRBV5-1,TRBD1,TRBJ2-3,ASSLGGDGDTQY
TRBV10-1,TRBD1,TRBJ1-2,ASRTRGQYGYT
TRBV7-2,TRBD2,TRBJ2-1,ASSLVGPGGVKDEQF
TRBV4-3,-,TRBJ2-1,ASSQDVFGGGSLDEQF